The rows below give T cell receptor beta chains drawn from one sample of a study of cytomegalovirus exposure and HLA in healthy donors. The assay was immunoSEQ multiplex PCR, and TCRdb's table has in-frame clones only and misses some. Of 50,000 or so clones in the sample, 73% were seen once. The material sequenced was PBMCs. These receptors were obtained from a man aged 18-30 years in good health and CMV-seronegative. The CDR3 runs from the conserved cysteine through the conserved F or W. Each record gives: D gene, J gene, V gene, clone size, CDR3 protein, CDR3 DNA. A D gene is named only where the DNA matches it firmly. For some rows the clone size is stated as once, few or many, or as a class when expanded; others skip it.

d_gene: .
j_gene: TRBJ2-7
v_gene: TRBV29-1
abundance: .
CDR3aa: CSLVVGYEQYF
CDR3nt: TGCAGCCTAGTGGTGGGTTACGAGCAGTACTTC

d_gene: .
j_gene: TRBJ1-4
v_gene: TRBV6-5
abundance: few
CDR3aa: CASSRGGTNEKLFF
CDR3nt: TGTGCCAGCAGCCGAGGGGGTACTAATGAAAAACTGTTTTTT

d_gene: .
j_gene: TRBJ1-1
v_gene: TRBV5-1
abundance: few
CDR3aa: CASSLDPGTEAFF
CDR3nt: TGCGCCAGCAGCTTGGATCCGGGCACTGAAGCTTTCTTT

d_gene: TRBD1
j_gene: TRBJ1-6
v_gene: TRBV7-2
abundance: .
CDR3aa: CASRNGTGYNSPLHF
CDR3nt: TGTGCCAGTCGGAACGGGACAGGCTATAATTCACCCCTCCACTTT

d_gene: TRBD1
j_gene: TRBJ2-2
v_gene: TRBV28
abundance: .
CDR3aa: CASSFLTGGTGELFF
CDR3nt: TGTGCCAGCAGTTTCCTTACAGGGGGAACCGGGGAGCTGTTTTTT

d_gene: TRBD2
j_gene: TRBJ2-7
v_gene: TRBV6-1
abundance: .
CDR3aa: CASNPSGQNYEQYF
CDR3nt: TGTGCCAGCAACCCTAGCGGACAAAACTACGAGCAGTACTTC

d_gene: .
j_gene: TRBJ2-5
v_gene: TRBV15
abundance: once
CDR3aa: CATLRDTVQETQYF
CDR3nt: TGTGCCACCCTCCGGGACACAGTACAAGAGACCCAGTACTTC

d_gene: TRBD2
j_gene: TRBJ2-1
v_gene: TRBV2
abundance: .
CDR3aa: CASSVGTSVHNEQFF
CDR3nt: TGTGCCAGCAGTGTGGGGACTAGCGTACACAATGAGCAGTTCTTC

d_gene: TRBD1
j_gene: TRBJ1-1
v_gene: TRBV14
abundance: .
CDR3aa: CASSLRQGSTEAFF
CDR3nt: TGTGCCAGCAGCCTGAGACAGGGGAGCACTGAAGCTTTCTTT

d_gene: .
j_gene: TRBJ1-1
v_gene: TRBV10-1
abundance: .
CDR3aa: CASSDSPTEAFF
CDR3nt: TGCGCCAGCAGTGATTCTCCCACTGAAGCTTTCTTT

d_gene: TRBD2
j_gene: TRBJ2-1
v_gene: TRBV5-1
abundance: .
CDR3aa: CASSLEGTSGANEQFF
CDR3nt: TGCGCCAGCAGCTTGGAGGGGACTAGCGGGGCCAATGAGCAGTTCTTC

d_gene: TRBD1
j_gene: TRBJ2-7
v_gene: TRBV6-5
abundance: .
CDR3aa: CASSYGTGRYEQYF
CDR3nt: TGTGCCAGCAGTTACGGGACAGGGCGTTACGAGCAGTACTTC

d_gene: .
j_gene: TRBJ2-3
v_gene: TRBV14
abundance: .
CDR3aa: CASSKSKRSESTDTQYF
CDR3nt: TGTGCCAGCAGCAAATCAAAGAGGTCTGAAAGCACAGATACGCAGTATTTT

d_gene: TRBD1
j_gene: TRBJ2-1
v_gene: TRBV6-5
abundance: .
CDR3aa: CASSPRQGGVNEQFF
CDR3nt: TGTGCCAGCAGTCCCCGACAGGGGGGGGTCAATGAGCAGTTCTTC

d_gene: .
j_gene: TRBJ1-2
v_gene: TRBV30
abundance: .
CDR3aa: CAWSPPGGSGGYTF
CDR3nt: TGTGCCTGGAGTCCCCCTGGAGGGTCGGGTGGCTACACCTTC

d_gene: TRBD1
j_gene: TRBJ2-7
v_gene: TRBV7-6
abundance: .
CDR3aa: CASKRDRGIYEQYF
CDR3nt: TGTGCCAGCAAACGGGACAGGGGTATCTACGAGCAGTACTTC

d_gene: .
j_gene: TRBJ1-5
v_gene: TRBV7-2
abundance: .
CDR3aa: CASSLWEGGAQHF
CDR3nt: TGTGCCAGCAGCTTGTGGGAGGGGGGGGCCCAGCATTTT

d_gene: .
j_gene: TRBJ2-7
v_gene: TRBV5-1
abundance: .
CDR3aa: CASSFGQIEYEQYF
CDR3nt: TGCGCCAGCAGTTTCGGACAGATTGAGTACGAGCAGTACTTC

d_gene: TRBD1
j_gene: TRBJ1-4
v_gene: TRBV9
abundance: .
CDR3aa: CASATGQGGGEKLFF
CDR3nt: TGTGCCAGCGCTACAGGACAGGGAGGGGGTGAAAAACTGTTTTTT

d_gene: TRBD2
j_gene: TRBJ2-3
v_gene: TRBV29-1
abundance: .
CDR3aa: CSVEFLAGVADTQYF
CDR3nt: TGCAGCGTTGAATTCCTAGCGGGAGTGGCAGATACGCAGTATTTT

d_gene: .
j_gene: TRBJ2-7
v_gene: TRBV27
abundance: .
CDR3aa: CASSFRQGLTYEQYF
CDR3nt: TGTGCCAGCAGTTTTAGGCAGGGGCTTACCTACGAGCAGTACTTC

d_gene: TRBD1
j_gene: TRBJ2-6
v_gene: TRBV7-9
abundance: once
CDR3aa: CASSLAGYRGLSGANVLTF
CDR3nt: TGTGCCAGCAGCTTAGCAGGGTATAGGGGGCTCTCTGGGGCCAACGTCCTGACTTTC

d_gene: TRBD1
j_gene: TRBJ2-7
v_gene: TRBV10-3
abundance: .
CDR3aa: CAISEGTGAEEQYF
CDR3nt: TGTGCCATCAGTGAAGGGACAGGGGCGGAGGAGCAGTACTTC

d_gene: .
j_gene: TRBJ1-1
v_gene: TRBV9
abundance: .
CDR3aa: CASSVGGYGTEAFF
CDR3nt: TGTGCCAGCAGCGTAGGGGGCTACGGCACTGAAGCTTTCTTT

d_gene: .
j_gene: TRBJ2-7
v_gene: TRBV7-9
abundance: .
CDR3aa: CASSSRPTSYEQYF
CDR3nt: TGTGCCAGCAGCTCTAGGCCTACCTCCTACGAGCAGTACTTC

d_gene: TRBD1
j_gene: TRBJ1-2
v_gene: TRBV30
abundance: .
CDR3aa: CAWLTGGFYGYTF
CDR3nt: TGTGCCTGGCTGACAGGGGGTTTCTATGGCTACACCTTC

d_gene: TRBD1
j_gene: TRBJ2-6
v_gene: TRBV4-1
abundance: few
CDR3aa: CASSQVGLRDSSGANVLTF
CDR3nt: TGCGCCAGCAGCCAAGTCGGGTTACGGGACAGCTCTGGGGCCAACGTCCTGACTTTC

d_gene: .
j_gene: TRBJ1-6
v_gene: TRBV18
abundance: .
CDR3aa: CASSAPSSYNSPLHF
CDR3nt: TGTGCCAGCTCTGCCCCTAGCTCCTATAATTCACCCCTCCACTTT

d_gene: TRBD2
j_gene: TRBJ2-3
v_gene: TRBV10-1
abundance: .
CDR3aa: CASSESIAGGDTQYF
CDR3nt: TGCGCCAGCAGTGAGTCGATCGCGGGAGGGGATACGCAGTATTTT

d_gene: .
j_gene: TRBJ1-5
v_gene: TRBV18
abundance: .
CDR3aa: CASSLNVQGNQPQHF
CDR3nt: TGTGCCAGCTCACTGAACGTCCAGGGGAATCAGCCCCAGCATTTT

d_gene: TRBD2
j_gene: TRBJ2-3
v_gene: TRBV7-9
abundance: .
CDR3aa: CASSLAAGLAGWDTQYF
CDR3nt: TGTGCCAGCAGCTTAGCGGCTGGACTAGCGGGATGGGATACGCAGTATTTT